This TCR beta chain was retrieved from a study of patients and donors after allogeneic stem cell transplantation. Unmatched junction bases numbered 5, after V lost 4 bases and J lost 8 bases. The CDR3 contains 13 residues. At least ten counts were recorded for this clonotype. TCRdb re-analysed the RT-PCR reads in MiXCR, keeping a single row per CDR3 protein. This sample has roughly 960,000 distinct CDR3 sequences, with more than 15% found just once. This TCR derives from a human donor who was either an allogeneic HSCT recipient or a stem cell or donor lymphocyte infusion donor (not recorded which). It is not recorded whose cells these are; they may come from a transplant donor. Sample: blood, either unsorted or a sorted T cell fraction (not recorded which). V and J are TRBV12-3 or TRBV12-4 and TRBJ1-5; 7 positions agree with TRBD1. The DNA for the CDR3 is TGTGCCAGCAGTTCCACAGGGGTTGAGCCCCAGCATTTT. It codes for CASSSTGVEPQHF.